This entry features one T cell receptor (beta chain) sequence. Its matching antigen is unknown. PCR primers comprised 60 Vbeta and 13 Jbeta primers. Produced via immunoSEQ multiplex PCR; TCRdb's table is partial and in-frame only. The sample gives tens of thousands of clones, 90% of which show up once; roughly 2.7% is in the top ten. These data are taken from a study of cytomegalovirus exposure and HLA in healthy donors. The study's findings and limits: A later look showed TCR association rates differing by HLA locus, highest for DRB1 and lowest for HLA-C. Previous analysis showed most TCR beta V segments were productive about 90% or about 30% of the time.

Trimming cost V 1 base and J 4 bases, with 11 bases left between them. Germline V gene data show CDR1 as SGDLS and CDR2 as YYNGEE. The CDR3 is 15 residues long. The origin of this receptor is a young woman in good health and CMV-seronegative. The genes are TRBV9 and TRBJ2-2; possibly TRBD1 for D (6 bases). The sequenced sample consisted of PBMCs. The CDR3 coding sequence is TGTGCCAGCAGCGTAAGGCAGGGGACCACCGGGGAGCTGTTTTTT. This encodes CASSVRQGTTGELFF.